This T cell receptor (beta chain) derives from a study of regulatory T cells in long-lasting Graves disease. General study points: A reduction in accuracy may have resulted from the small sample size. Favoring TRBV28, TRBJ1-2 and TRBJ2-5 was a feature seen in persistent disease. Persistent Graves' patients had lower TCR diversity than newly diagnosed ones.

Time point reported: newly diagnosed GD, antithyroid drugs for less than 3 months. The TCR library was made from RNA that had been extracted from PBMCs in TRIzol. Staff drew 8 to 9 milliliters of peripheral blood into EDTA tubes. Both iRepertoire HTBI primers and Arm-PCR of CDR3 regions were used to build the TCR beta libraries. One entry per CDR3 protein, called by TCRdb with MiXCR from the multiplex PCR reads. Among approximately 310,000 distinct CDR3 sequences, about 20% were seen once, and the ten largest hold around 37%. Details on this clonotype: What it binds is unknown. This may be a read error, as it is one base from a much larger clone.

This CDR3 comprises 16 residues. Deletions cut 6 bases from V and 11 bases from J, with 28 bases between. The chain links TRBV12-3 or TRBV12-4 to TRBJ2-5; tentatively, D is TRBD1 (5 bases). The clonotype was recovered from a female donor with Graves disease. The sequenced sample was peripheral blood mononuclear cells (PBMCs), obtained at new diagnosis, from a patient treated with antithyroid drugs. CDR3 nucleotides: TGTGCCAGCAGATCTGTTAAGGGGCGGTCCTACAATGAGCAGTACTTC. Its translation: CASRSVKGRSYNEQYF.